This entry concerns a single TCR beta chain. The entry originates in a study of blood T cell repertoires in COVID-19. The wider study: Material from acute and convalescent COVID-19 was sourced from the United States, Italy and Spain. The analysed material was cDNA or gDNA that came from T cells, B-cell-depleted T cells, or PBMCs.

Trimming removed 3 bases at V and 0 bases at J, with 14 bases between. The CDR3 has 16 residues. Germline loops: CDR1 SQVTM, CDR2 ANQGSEA. The authors' processing: Amplification from reference gene primers served as the basis for estimated nucleated cell counts. Generated by immunoSEQ multiplex PCR, the TCRdb table keeps only in-frame clones and is missing some. The DNA gave D and trimming, while V, J and clone size come from that table. The profile shows about 170,000 clones, approximately 82% of them singletons. This receptor was identified in a woman of 80 years or more with acute or convalescent COVID-19. Source material: peripheral blood. This chain links TRBV29-1 with TRBJ2-2, with TRBD1 as a possible D gene (5 bases). CDR3 DNA sequence: TGCAGCGTTGATGGTCTAGGGGCGACGAACACCGGGGAGCTGTTTTTT. It specifies CSVDGLGATNTGELFF.